The clone carrying this TCR beta chain was counted a single time. Its antigen is still unknown. The table came from immunoSEQ multiplex PCR; TCRdb's copy has only in-frame clones and leaves some out. This sample yields about 180,000 clones, of which approximately 94% are seen a single time; less than 3% belongs to the top ten. The entry originates in a study of T cell responses to AZD1222 COVID-19 vaccine. Study-level findings and limits: Donors were chiefly white British, with a greater number of females, and clonal diversity was perhaps underestimated. AZD1222 recipients seropositive at baseline numbered only six or seven. The repertoires were collected only after the peak T cell response.

This receptor was obtained from an adult in good health. The sample was peripheral blood, taken on day 0 of AZD1222 vaccination.

In DNA, the CDR3 is TGTGCCAGCAGCGTACGGACTAGCGGGAGCTACAATGAGCAGTTCTTC. It codes for CASSVRTSGSYNEQFF. This chain connects TRBV9 to TRBJ2-1, with TRBD2 identical over 13 bases. CDR3 length equals 16 residues. Germline V gives CDR1 SGDLS, CDR2 YYNGEE. Trimming took 1 base from V and 3 from J; bases not matched to a gene: 1.